These T cell receptor beta chains were read from a single sample in a study of blood T cells in healthy people across ages. TCRdb reprocessed the 5' RACE reads via MiXCR and lists one record per CDR3 protein. The sample includes hundreds of thousands of distinct CDR3 sequences, 45% to 60% of them seen just once. The sample taken for sequencing was blood. Every receptor here comes from a woman over 75 in good health. Both conserved end residues are part of each CDR3. A D gene is named only where the DNA matches it firmly. The listing skips clone size in some rows; elsewhere it reads once, few, many or a size class.

J | V | size | D | CDR3 | DNA
TRBJ1-4 | TRBV27 | few | - | CASSSRRGVNEKLFF | TGTGCCAGCAGTTCCCGCCGAGGAGTTAATGAAAAACTGTTTTTT
TRBJ1-5 | TRBV20-1 | few | - | CSARDPTFNQPQHF | TGCAGTGCTAGAGATCCGACTTTTAATCAGCCCCAGCATTTT
TRBJ1-1 | TRBV7-3 | - | - | CASSQGGGTEAFF | TGTGCCAGCAGCCAGGGAGGGGGCACTGAAGCTTTCTTT
TRBJ1-5 | TRBV12-3/TRBV12-4 | many | - | CASSFGGRIGNQPQHF | TGTGCCAGCAGTTTTGGGGGGAGAATTGGCAATCAGCCCCAGCATTTT
TRBJ1-1 | TRBV11-2 | - | TRBD1 | CASTTILPGQANTEAFF | TGTGCCAGCACTACAATCCTTCCGGGACAGGCGAACACTGAAGCTTTCTTT
TRBJ1-4 | TRBV7-6 | - | - | CASSLWHEKLFF | TGTGCCAGCAGCTTATGGCATGAAAAACTGTTTTTT
TRBJ2-2 | TRBV28 | few | - | CASSLAELGELFF | TGTGCCAGCAGTTTAGCAGAATTGGGGGAGCTGTTTTTT
TRBJ1-5 | TRBV7-2 | - | TRBD1 | CASSSGQGSQPQHF | TGTGCCAGCAGCTCGGGACAGGGGAGTCAGCCCCAGCATTTT
TRBJ2-4 | TRBV20-1 | - | - | CSASGLVKNIQYF | TGCAGTGCTAGCGGGTTAGTCAAAAACATTCAGTACTTC
TRBJ2-2 | TRBV18 | few | - | CASSGGSKNTGELFF | TGTGCCAGCTCAGGGGGATCCAAAAACACCGGGGAGCTGTTTTTT
TRBJ2-3 | TRBV7-2 | - | - | CASNRLGGATDTQYF | TGTGCCAGCAATCGGTTGGGGGGCGCCACAGATACGCAGTATTTT
TRBJ1-1 | TRBV4-3 | - | - | CASSGIQGGTEAFF | TGCGCCAGCAGCGGAATACAGGGTGGAACTGAAGCTTTCTTT
TRBJ1-5 | TRBV7-2 | - | - | CASSFGGVSNQPQHF | TGTGCCAGCAGCTTTGGAGGGGTTAGCAATCAGCCCCAGCATTTT
TRBJ2-1 | TRBV27 | - | TRBD1 | CASRGGQGHNEQFF | TGTGCCAGCAGGGGGGGACAGGGGCACAATGAGCAGTTCTTC
TRBJ1-5 | TRBV5-5 | - | - | CASTALGGVDQPQHF | TGTGCCAGCACAGCTCTTGGGGGAGTAGATCAGCCCCAGCATTTT
TRBJ1-1 | TRBV2 | - | - | CASTGDTEAFF | TGTGCCAGCACAGGGGACACTGAAGCTTTCTTT
TRBJ2-7 | TRBV5-1 | - | - | CASSQERRVGEQYF | TGCGCCAGCAGCCAAGAAAGGCGAGTTGGCGAGCAGTACTTC
TRBJ1-4 | TRBV29-1 | many | TRBD1 | CSVDRTGIGEKLFF | TGCAGCGTTGACCGGACAGGGATCGGTGAAAAACTGTTTTTT
TRBJ2-5 | TRBV7-9 | - | - | CAGSFEETQYF | TGTGCCGGCAGCTTCGAAGAGACCCAGTACTTC
TRBJ1-2 | TRBV28 | many | - | CASSSPGGTGYGYTF | TGTGCCAGCAGTTCCCCCGGGGGTACCGGCTATGGCTACACCTTC
TRBJ2-1 | TRBV29-1 | many | - | CSVGASTPYNEQFF | TGCAGCGTAGGGGCATCGACACCCTACAATGAGCAGTTCTTC
TRBJ2-3 | TRBV24-1 | many | - | CATSPSTDTQYF | TGTGCCACCAGTCCAAGTACCGATACGCAGTATTTT
TRBJ2-7 | TRBV5-1 | many | TRBD2 | CASSLNTGTSGASYEQYF | TGCGCCAGCAGCTTGAACACCGGGACTAGCGGGGCTTCCTACGAGCAGTACTTC
TRBJ2-5 | TRBV20-1 | few | TRBD2 | CSASDSGRAKETQYF | TGCAGTGCTTCTGATAGCGGGAGGGCCAAAGAGACCCAGTACTTC
TRBJ2-7 | TRBV4-1 | - | TRBD2 | CASSPFLLAGVIYEQYF | TGCGCCAGCAGCCCGTTCTTACTAGCGGGAGTTATCTACGAGCAGTACTTC
TRBJ2-5 | TRBV5-1 | - | - | CASSVERSGEQYF | TGCGCCAGCAGCGTGGAACGTTCTGGTGAGCAGTACTTC
TRBJ2-1 | TRBV4-2 | - | - | CASSQDKRFGEQFF | TGTGCCAGCAGCCAAGATAAGCGCTTTGGTGAGCAGTTCTTC
TRBJ2-3 | TRBV3-1 | many | - | CASSPVAEVSSTDTQYF | TGTGCCAGCAGCCCTGTAGCGGAGGTGTCTAGCACAGATACGCAGTATTTT
TRBJ2-4 | TRBV7-9 | - | - | CASSLAAAKNIQYF | TGTGCCAGCAGCTTAGCGGCTGCCAAAAACATTCAGTACTTC
TRBJ2-7 | TRBV20-1 | - | - | CSAISDSTYEQYF | TGCAGTGCTATCAGCGACAGTACCTACGAGCAGTACTTC
TRBJ2-5 | TRBV6-2/TRBV6-3 | - | - | CASSDWTSPEETQYF | TGTGCCAGCAGTGACTGGACTTCCCCCGAAGAGACCCAGTACTTC
TRBJ2-3 | TRBV24-1 | many | - | CATSDLAEDTQYF | TGTGCCACCAGTGATTTGGCGGAGGATACGCAGTATTTT
TRBJ2-3 | TRBV20-1 | once | - | CSAPSPGTDTQYF | TGCAGTGCTCCCAGCCCGGGCACAGATACGCAGTATTTT
TRBJ1-5 | TRBV7-2 | - | - | CASSYRANQPQHF | TGTGCCAGCAGCTACAGGGCCAATCAGCCCCAGCATTTT
TRBJ2-1 | TRBV7-2 | - | - | CASSFQSGLPFF | TGTGCCAGCAGCTTTCAGTCGGGTTTACCGTTCTTC
TRBJ2-3 | TRBV6-6 | once | - | CASRPLRGRGTDTQYF | TGTGCCAGCAGGCCCCTGAGGGGGAGGGGTACAGATACGCAGTATTTT
TRBJ2-7 | TRBV12-3/TRBV12-4 | - | TRBD1 | CASSFSGQGSGEQYF | TGTGCCAGCAGTTTTAGTGGACAGGGGTCGGGTGAGCAGTACTTC
TRBJ2-1 | TRBV11-2 | many | - | CASSLTLSGTFNEQFF | TGTGCCAGCAGCTTAACTTTGAGCGGAACCTTCAATGAGCAGTTCTTC
TRBJ2-7 | TRBV5-1 | many | - | CASSPGTTLWYEQYF | TGCGCCAGCAGTCCGGGGACCACTTTATGGTACGAGCAGTACTTC
TRBJ2-5 | TRBV28 | - | - | CASSGGDRETQYF | TGTGCCAGTTCCGGAGGGGATCGAGAGACCCAGTACTTC
TRBJ1-5 | TRBV6-5 | few | - | CASRGGGNQPQHF | TGTGCCAGCAGGGGCGGGGGGAATCAGCCCCAGCATTTT
TRBJ2-2 | TRBV5-1 | few | TRBD2 | CASSLTFVSGGSTGELFF | TGCGCCAGCAGCTTAACCTTTGTGTCGGGGGGATCCACCGGGGAGCTGTTTTTT
TRBJ2-4 | TRBV28 | many | - | CASKGGSVKNIQYF | TGTGCCAGCAAAGGGGGTTCGGTCAAAAACATTCAGTACTTC
TRBJ2-7 | TRBV11-2 | many | - | CASSLESRATYEQYF | TGTGCCAGCAGCTTAGAATCACGGGCAACCTACGAGCAGTACTTC
TRBJ1-4 | TRBV6-5 | - | - | CASSLGPSREKLFF | TGTGCCAGCAGCCTGGGACCGTCCCGAGAAAAACTGTTTTTT
TRBJ2-5 | TRBV9 | - | - | CASSVRGRTSDSQETQYF | TGTGCCAGCAGCGTAAGGGGGAGGACTAGTGATTCCCAAGAGACCCAGTACTTC
TRBJ2-5 | TRBV10-3 | many | - | CAISGVVQETQYF | TGTGCCATCAGCGGAGTTGTTCAAGAGACCCAGTACTTC
TRBJ2-1 | TRBV9 | many | - | CASKRDATVGNEQFF | TGTGCCAGCAAACGGGACGCGACGGTGGGCAATGAGCAGTTCTTC
TRBJ2-7 | TRBV3-1 | - | - | CASSQVRLARYEQYF | TGTGCCAGCAGCCAAGTTCGGCTAGCTCGCTACGAGCAGTACTTC
TRBJ2-1 | TRBV20-1 | many | TRBD2 | CSAVAGAFTYNEQFF | TGCAGTGCTGTAGCGGGAGCATTCACCTACAATGAGCAGTTCTTC
TRBJ2-1 | TRBV6-5 | once | - | CASSYNTGTEQFF | TGTGCCAGCAGTTACAACACCGGGACAGAGCAGTTCTTC
TRBJ1-6 | TRBV3-1 | few | TRBD1 | CASSYTGDSPLHF | TGTGCCAGCAGTTACACAGGGGATTCACCCCTCCACTTT
TRBJ2-7 | TRBV20-1 | - | - | CSALRPPSYNEQYF | TGCAGTGCCCTGAGGCCGCCCTCATACAATGAGCAGTACTTC
TRBJ2-3 | TRBV2 | - | TRBD2 | CASTGGTTDTQYF | TGTGCCAGCACCGGGGGGACCACAGATACGCAGTATTTT
TRBJ2-7 | TRBV20-1 | once | TRBD2 | CSAPGTSGKSSYNEQYF | TGCAGTGCCCCTGGGACTAGCGGAAAGAGCTCCTACAATGAGCAGTACTTC